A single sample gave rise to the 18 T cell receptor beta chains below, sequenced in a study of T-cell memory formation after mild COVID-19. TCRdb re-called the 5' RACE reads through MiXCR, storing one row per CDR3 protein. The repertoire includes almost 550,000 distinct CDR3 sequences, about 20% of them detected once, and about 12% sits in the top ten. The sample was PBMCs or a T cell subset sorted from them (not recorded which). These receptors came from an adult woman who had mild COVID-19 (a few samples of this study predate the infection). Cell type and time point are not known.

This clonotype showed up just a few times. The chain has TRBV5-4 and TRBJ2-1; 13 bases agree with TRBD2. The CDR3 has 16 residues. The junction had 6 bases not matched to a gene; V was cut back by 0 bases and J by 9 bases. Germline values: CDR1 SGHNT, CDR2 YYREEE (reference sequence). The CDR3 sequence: CASSLASGLAGPEQFF. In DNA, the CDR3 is TGTGCCAGCAGCTTGGCGTCGGGACTAGCGGGACCTGAGCAGTTCTTC.

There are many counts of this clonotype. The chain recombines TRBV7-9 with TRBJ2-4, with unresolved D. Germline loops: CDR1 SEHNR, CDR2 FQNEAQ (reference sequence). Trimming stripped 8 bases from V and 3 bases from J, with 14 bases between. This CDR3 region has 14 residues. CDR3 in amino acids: CASGRDSSKNIQYF. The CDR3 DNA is TGTGCCAGCGGACGAGATTCGAGCAAAAACATTCAGTACTTC.

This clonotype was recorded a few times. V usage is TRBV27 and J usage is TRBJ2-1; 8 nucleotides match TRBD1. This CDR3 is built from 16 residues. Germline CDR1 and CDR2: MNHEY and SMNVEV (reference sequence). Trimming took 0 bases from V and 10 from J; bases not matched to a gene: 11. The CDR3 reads CASSLSGGTGYGEQFF. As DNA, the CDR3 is TGTGCCAGCAGTTTATCGGGTGGGACAGGTTATGGGGAGCAGTTCTTC.

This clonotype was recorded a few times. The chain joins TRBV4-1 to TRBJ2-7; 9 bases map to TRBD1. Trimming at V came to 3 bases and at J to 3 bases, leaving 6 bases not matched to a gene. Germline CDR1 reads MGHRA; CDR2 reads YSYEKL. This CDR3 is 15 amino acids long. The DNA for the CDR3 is TGCGCCAGCAGCCATTTGGGACAGGGCAGCTACGAGCAGTACTTC. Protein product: CASSHLGQGSYEQYF.

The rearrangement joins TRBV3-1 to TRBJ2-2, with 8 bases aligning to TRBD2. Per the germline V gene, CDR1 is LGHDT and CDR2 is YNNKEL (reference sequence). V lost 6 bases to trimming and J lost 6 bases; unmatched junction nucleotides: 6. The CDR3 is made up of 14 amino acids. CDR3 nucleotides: TGTGCCAGCAGACCCTCGGGAGGGCCCGGGGAGCTGTTTTTT. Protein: CASRPSGGPGELFF.

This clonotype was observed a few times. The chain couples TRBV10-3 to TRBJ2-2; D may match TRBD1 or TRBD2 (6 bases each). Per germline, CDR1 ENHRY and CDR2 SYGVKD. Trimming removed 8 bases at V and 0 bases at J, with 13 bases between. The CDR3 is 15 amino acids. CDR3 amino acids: CAIPGGGSNTGELFF. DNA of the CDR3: TGTGCCATCCCAGGAGGGGGATCGAACACCGGGGAGCTGTTTTTT.

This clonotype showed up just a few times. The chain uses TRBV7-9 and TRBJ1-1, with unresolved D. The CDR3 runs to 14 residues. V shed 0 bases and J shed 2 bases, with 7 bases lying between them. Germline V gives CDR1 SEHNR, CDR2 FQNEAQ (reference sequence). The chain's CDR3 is CASSLAYTNTEAFF. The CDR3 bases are TGTGCCAGCAGCTTAGCTTATACTAACACTGAAGCTTTCTTT.

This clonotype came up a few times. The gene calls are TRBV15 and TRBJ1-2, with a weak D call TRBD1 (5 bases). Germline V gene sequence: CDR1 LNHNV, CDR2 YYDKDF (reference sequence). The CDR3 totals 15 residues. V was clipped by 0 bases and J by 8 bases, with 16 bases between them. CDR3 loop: CATSRDRGPLSGYTF. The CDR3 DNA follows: TGTGCCACCAGCAGAGATAGGGGCCCCCTTTCAGGCTACACCTTC.

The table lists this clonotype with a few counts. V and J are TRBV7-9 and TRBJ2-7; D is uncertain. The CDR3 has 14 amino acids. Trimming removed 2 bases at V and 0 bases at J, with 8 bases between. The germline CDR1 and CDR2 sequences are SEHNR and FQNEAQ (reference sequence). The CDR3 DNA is TGTGCCAGCAGCTTACGAACAGACTCCTACGAGCAGTACTTC. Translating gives CASSLRTDSYEQYF.

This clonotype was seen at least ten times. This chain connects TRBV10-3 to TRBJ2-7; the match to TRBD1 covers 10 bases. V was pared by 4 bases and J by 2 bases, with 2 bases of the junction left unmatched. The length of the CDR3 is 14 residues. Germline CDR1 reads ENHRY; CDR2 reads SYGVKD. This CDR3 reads CAISGGTGAYEQYF. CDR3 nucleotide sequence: TGTGCCATCAGTGGGGGGACAGGGGCCTACGAGCAGTACTTC.

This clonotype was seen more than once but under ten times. For the CDR3, the DNA is TGTGCCAGCAGCTTTTTGACTAGCGGGAGAAATGAGCAGTTCTTC. It specifies CASSFLTSGRNEQFF. The genes are TRBV11-3 and TRBJ2-1; 12 nucleotides align to TRBD2. The CDR3 length is 15 residues. Trimming cost V 3 bases and J 7 bases; bases outside gene matches: 4. Germline loops: CDR1 SGHNT, CDR2 YENEEA.

The CDR3 is CASSEGASRYEQYF. Here the CDR3 DNA reads TGCGCCAGCAGCGAAGGGGCCTCGAGATACGAGCAGTACTTC. This chain links TRBV5-1 with TRBJ2-7, with D possibly TRBD1 on 5 matching bases. The germline V and J ends were trimmed by 4 bases and 4 bases, with 15 bases remaining between them. Germline loops: CDR1 SGHRS, CDR2 YFSETQ. The CDR3 extends over 14 amino acids. Looking up the rest from reference TRBV5-1 and TRBJ2-7 gives the full variable domain: KAGVTQTPRYLIKTRGQQVTLSCSPISGHRSVSWYQQTPGQGLQFLFEYFSETQRNKGNFPGRFSGRQFSNSRSEMNVSTLELGDSALYLCASSEGASRYEQYFGPGTRLTVT.

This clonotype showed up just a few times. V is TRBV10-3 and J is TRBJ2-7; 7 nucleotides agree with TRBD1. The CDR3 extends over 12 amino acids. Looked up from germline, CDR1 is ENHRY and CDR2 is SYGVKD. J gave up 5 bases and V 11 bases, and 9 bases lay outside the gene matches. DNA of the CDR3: TGTGCCTCCGCCGGGACAGAGGACGAGCAGTACTTC. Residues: CASAGTEDEQYF.

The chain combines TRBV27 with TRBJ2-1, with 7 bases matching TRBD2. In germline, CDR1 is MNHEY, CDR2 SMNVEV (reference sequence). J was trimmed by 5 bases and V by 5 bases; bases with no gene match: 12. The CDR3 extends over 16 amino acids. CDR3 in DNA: TGTGCCAGCAGTAAGCGCAGCGGGACTCGGAACAATGAGCAGTTCTTC. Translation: CASSKRSGTRNNEQFF.

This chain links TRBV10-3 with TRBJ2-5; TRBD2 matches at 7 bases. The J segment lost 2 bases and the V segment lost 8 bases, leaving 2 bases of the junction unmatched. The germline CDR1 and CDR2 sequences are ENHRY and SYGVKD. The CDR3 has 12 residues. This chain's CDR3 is CAIAGAQETQYF. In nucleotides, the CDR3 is TGTGCCATCGCGGGAGCGCAAGAGACCCAGTACTTC.

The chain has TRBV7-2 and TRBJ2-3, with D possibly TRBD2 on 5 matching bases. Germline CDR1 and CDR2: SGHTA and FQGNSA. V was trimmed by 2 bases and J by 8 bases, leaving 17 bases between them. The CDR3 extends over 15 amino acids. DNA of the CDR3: TGTGCCAGCAGCTTACGGGGAGATGGGAGCTCTACGCAGTATTTT. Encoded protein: CASSLRGDGSSTQYF.

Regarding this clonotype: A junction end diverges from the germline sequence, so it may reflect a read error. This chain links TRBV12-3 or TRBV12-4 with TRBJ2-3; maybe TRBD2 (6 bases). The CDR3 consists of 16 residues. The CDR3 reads CASSPQGGIRTYTQYF. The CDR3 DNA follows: TGTGCCAGCAGTCCGCAGGGCGGGATCCGCACATATACGCAGTATTTT.

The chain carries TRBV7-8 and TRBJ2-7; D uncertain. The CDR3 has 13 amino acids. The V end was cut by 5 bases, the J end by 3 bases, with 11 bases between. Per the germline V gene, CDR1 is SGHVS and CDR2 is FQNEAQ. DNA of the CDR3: TGTGCCAGCAGCCCCCCGCGGCTCTACGAGCAGTACTTC. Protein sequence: CASSPPRLYEQYF.